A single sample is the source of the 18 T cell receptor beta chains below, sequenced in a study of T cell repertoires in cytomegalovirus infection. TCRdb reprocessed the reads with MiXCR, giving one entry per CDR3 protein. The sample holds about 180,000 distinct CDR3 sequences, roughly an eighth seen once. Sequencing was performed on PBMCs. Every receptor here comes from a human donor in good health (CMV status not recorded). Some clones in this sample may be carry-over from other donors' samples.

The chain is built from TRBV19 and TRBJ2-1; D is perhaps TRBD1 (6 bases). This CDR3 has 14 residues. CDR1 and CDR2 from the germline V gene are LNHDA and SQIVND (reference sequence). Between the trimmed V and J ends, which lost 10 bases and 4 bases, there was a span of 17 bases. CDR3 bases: TGTGCCACCAAAACGGGACACCAATACAATGAGCAGTTCTTC. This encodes CATKTGHQYNEQFF.

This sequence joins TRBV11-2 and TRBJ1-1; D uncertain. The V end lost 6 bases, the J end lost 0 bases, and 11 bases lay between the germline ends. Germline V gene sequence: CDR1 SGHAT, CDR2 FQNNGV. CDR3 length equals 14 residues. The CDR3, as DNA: TGTGCCAGCAGAACTTCCCTGATGAACACTGAAGCTTTCTTT. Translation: CASRTSLMNTEAFF.

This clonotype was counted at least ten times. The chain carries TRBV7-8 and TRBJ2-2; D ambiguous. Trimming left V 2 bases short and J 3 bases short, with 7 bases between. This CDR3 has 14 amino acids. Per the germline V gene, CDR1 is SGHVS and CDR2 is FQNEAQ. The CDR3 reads CASSLYWDTGELFF. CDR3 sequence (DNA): TGTGCCAGCAGCTTATATTGGGACACCGGGGAGCTGTTTTTT.

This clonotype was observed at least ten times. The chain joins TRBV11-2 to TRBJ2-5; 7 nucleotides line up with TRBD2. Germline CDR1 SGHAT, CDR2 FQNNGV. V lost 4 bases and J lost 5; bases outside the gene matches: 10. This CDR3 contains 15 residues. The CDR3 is CASSSVRGSAETQYF. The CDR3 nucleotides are TGTGCCAGCAGCTCAGTTCGCGGGAGCGCCGAGACCCAGTACTTC.

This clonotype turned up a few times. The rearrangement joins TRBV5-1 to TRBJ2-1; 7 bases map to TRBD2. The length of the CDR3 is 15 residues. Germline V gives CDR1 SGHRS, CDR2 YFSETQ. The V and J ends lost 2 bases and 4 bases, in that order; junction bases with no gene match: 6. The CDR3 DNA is TGCGCCAGCAGCTTAGGCAGCGGGATATACAATGAGCAGTTCTTC. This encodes CASSLGSGIYNEQFF.

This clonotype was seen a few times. CDR3 region: CASSLRTAKNTEAFF. Here the CDR3 DNA reads TGTGCCAGCAGCCTACGCACAGCGAAGAACACTGAAGCTTTCTTT. V is TRBV11-2 and J is TRBJ1-1; D is ambiguous. CDR3 length: 15 amino acids. Germline lookup yields CDR1 SGHAT and CDR2 FQNNGV. The V gene lost 5 bases and the J gene lost 1 base, with 14 bases spanning the gap.

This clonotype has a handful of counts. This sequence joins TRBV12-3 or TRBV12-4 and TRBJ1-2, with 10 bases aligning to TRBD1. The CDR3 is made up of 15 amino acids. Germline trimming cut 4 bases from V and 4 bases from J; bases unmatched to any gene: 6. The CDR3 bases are TGTGCCAGCAGTTCATCGGACAGGGGGACCTATGGCTACACCTTC. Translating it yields CASSSSDRGTYGYTF.

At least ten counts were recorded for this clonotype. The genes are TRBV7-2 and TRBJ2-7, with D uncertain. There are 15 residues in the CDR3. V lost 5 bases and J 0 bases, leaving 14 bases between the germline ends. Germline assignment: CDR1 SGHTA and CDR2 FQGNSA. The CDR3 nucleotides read TGTGCCAGCAGCCACGACGGATCCAGCTCCTACGAGCAGTACTTC. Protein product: CASSHDGSSSYEQYF. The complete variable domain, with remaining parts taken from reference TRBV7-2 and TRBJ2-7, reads GAGVSQSPSNKVTEKGKDVELRCDPISGHTALYWYRQSLGQGLEFLIYFQGNSAPDKSGLPSDRFSAERTGGSVSTLTIQRTQQEDSAVYLCASSHDGSSSYEQYFGPGTRLTVT.

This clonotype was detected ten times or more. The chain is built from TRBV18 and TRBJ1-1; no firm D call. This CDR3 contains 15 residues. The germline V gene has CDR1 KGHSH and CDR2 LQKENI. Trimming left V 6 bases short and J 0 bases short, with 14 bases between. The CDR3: CASSPNDGLNTEAFF. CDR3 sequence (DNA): TGTGCCAGCTCCCCCAACGACGGATTGAACACTGAAGCTTTCTTT.

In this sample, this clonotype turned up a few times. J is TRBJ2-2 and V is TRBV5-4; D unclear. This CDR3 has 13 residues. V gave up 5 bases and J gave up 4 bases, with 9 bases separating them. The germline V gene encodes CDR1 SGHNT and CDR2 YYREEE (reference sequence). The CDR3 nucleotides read TGTGCCAGCAGGTCGGTGGGCACCGGGGAGCTGTTTTTT. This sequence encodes CASRSVGTGELFF.

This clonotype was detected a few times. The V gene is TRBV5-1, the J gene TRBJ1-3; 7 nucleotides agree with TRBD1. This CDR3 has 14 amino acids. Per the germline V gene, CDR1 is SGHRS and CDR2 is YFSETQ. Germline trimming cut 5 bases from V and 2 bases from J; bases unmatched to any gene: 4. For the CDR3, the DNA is TGCGCCAGCAGTTCACAGGGGACTGGAAACACCATATATTTT. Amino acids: CASSSQGTGNTIYF.

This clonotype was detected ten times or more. CDR3 DNA: TGTGCCAGCAGCTCTACGACTAGCGGGAGGTTTGTTGAGCAGTTCTTC. It specifies CASSSTTSGRFVEQFF. The chain recombines TRBV7-2 with TRBJ2-1; 13 bases are shared with TRBD2. Germline CDR1 reads SGHTA; CDR2 reads FQGNSA. J was trimmed by 9 bases and V by 4 bases; bases with no gene match: 9. The CDR3 has 16 amino acids.

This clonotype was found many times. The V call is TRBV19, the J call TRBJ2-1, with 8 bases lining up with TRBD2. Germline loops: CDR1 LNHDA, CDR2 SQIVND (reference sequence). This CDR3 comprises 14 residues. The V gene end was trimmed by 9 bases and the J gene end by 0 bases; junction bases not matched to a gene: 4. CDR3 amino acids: CASGGGTSYNEQFF. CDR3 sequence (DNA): TGTGCCAGCGGGGGGGGGACCTCCTACAATGAGCAGTTCTTC.

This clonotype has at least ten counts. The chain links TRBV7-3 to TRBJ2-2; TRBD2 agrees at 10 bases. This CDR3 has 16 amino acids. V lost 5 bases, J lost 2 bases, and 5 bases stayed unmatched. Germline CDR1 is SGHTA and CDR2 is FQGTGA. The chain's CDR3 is CASSPIAGGNTGELFF. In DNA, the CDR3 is TGTGCCAGCAGCCCAATAGCGGGAGGCAACACCGGGGAGCTGTTTTTT. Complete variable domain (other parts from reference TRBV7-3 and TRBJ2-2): GAGVSQTPSNKVTEKGKYVELRCDPISGHTALYWYRQSLGQGPEFLIYFQGTGAADDSGLPNDRFFAVRPEGSVSTLKIQRTERGDSAVYLCASSPIAGGNTGELFFGEGSRLTVL.

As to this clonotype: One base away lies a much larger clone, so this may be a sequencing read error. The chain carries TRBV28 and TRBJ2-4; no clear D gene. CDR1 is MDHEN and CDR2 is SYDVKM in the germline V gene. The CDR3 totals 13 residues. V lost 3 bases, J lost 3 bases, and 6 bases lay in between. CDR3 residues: CASSFIDKNIQYF. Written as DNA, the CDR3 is TGTGCCAGCAGTTTCATAGACAAAAACATTCAGTACTTC.

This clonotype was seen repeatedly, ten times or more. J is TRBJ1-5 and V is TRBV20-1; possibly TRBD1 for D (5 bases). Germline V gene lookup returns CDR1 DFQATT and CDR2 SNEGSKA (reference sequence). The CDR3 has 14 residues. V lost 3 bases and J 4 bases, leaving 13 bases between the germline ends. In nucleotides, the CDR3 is TGCAGTGCTAGGGAGGGGAACACGAATCAGCCCCAGCATTTT. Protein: CSAREGNTNQPQHF.

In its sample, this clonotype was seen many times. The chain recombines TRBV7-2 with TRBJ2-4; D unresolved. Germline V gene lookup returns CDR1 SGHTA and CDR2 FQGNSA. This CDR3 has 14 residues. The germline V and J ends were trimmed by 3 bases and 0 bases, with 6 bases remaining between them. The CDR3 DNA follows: TGTGCCAGCAGCTTGGCCGTAGCCAAAAACATTCAGTACTTC. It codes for CASSLAVAKNIQYF.

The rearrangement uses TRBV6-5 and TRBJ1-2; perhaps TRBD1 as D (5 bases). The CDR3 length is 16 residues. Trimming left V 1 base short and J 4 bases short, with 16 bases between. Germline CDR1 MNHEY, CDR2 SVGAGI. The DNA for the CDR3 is TGTGCCAGCAGTTACTTGGGGTGGGGCCTAGTCTATGGCTACACCTTC. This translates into CASSYLGWGLVYGYTF.